What follows is one TCR beta chain and its context. Its antigen is as yet unknown. This entry is derived from a study of PD-1 blockade in classical Hodgkin lymphoma. General study points: Significantly greater TCR diversity emerged by C4D1 in CD4+ cells but not CD8+ cells. Similar baseline diversity was found in complete responders and newly diagnosed patients.

Time point of the sample: cycle 4 day 1 (C4D1), after less than 7 weeks of nivolumab. Every one of the patients relapsed after autologous stem cell transplantation (brentuximab vedotin exposure was variable). The protocol was immunoSEQ multiplex PCR, while the TCRdb copy is restricted to in-frame clones and leaves out a portion. The table records 50,000 or so clones, 65% to 80% of them present only once. The CDR3 is made up of 13 amino acids. The germline V gene encodes CDR1 MNHNY and CDR2 SVGAGI (reference sequence). Trimming pared 6 bases from V and 2 bases from J, leaving 10 bases between. Sequences were derived from peripheral blood mononuclear cells (PBMCs), sampled before the fourth cycle of nivolumab. The V and J genes are TRBV6-6 and TRBJ1-2; D is unresolved. The origin of this receptor is a human donor with classical Hodgkin lymphoma. CDR3 residues: CASRPHVNYGYTF. The CDR3 nucleotides read TGTGCCAGCAGGCCACACGTGAACTATGGCTACACCTTC.